Presented here are 8 T cell receptor beta chains from one specimen sequenced in a study of blood T cells in healthy people across ages. A second PCR of about 7 to 12 cycles used a sample-barcoded 5' primer and a J-beta primer mix. One entry per CDR3 protein results from TCRdb running MiXCR on the 5' RACE reads. The sample holds about a million distinct CDR3 sequences; 51% are singletons and the top ten take around 21%. Sequenced material: blood. These receptors were collected from a woman aged 55-70 years in good health.

The chain links TRBV28 to TRBJ2-1; D may be TRBD1 or TRBD2 (7 bases each). The CDR3 has 15 amino acids. CDR1 is MDHEN and CDR2 is SYDVKM in the germline V gene. Trimming took off 2 bases at V and 8 bases at J, with 16 bases between the two ends. Written as DNA, the CDR3 is TGTGCCAGCAGTTTAAGAGGGAGGGGGCGCCATGAGCAGTTCTTC. It encodes CASSLRGRGRHEQFF.

This clonotype was picked up one time. The chain recombines TRBV20-1 with TRBJ1-2; 8 nucleotides match TRBD1. The length of the CDR3 is 13 residues. Germline V gives CDR1 DFQATT, CDR2 SNEGSKA (reference sequence). V shed 4 bases and J 6 bases; nucleotides not matched to a gene: 7. CDR3 bases: TGCAGTGCTAACAGGGGGTTTGGGGATGGCTACACCTTC. Its protein is CSANRGFGDGYTF.

This clonotype was detected a few times. The chain recombines TRBV28 with TRBJ2-5, with no clear D. Germline V CDR1 and CDR2: MDHEN, SYDVKM. V shed 5 bases and J shed 0 bases, with 13 bases lying between them. This CDR3 contains 15 residues. In DNA form, the CDR3 reads TGTGCCAGCAGTGACAAGGTGGGCGACCAAGAGACCCAGTACTTC. Its translation is CASSDKVGDQETQYF.

This chain uses TRBV28 with TRBJ2-3, with D possibly matching TRBD2 (6 bases). Germline CDR1 reads MDHEN; CDR2 reads SYDVKM. This CDR3 region has 15 residues. Trimming took off 3 bases at V and 2 bases at J, with 12 bases between the two ends. The CDR3 sequence is CASSLAAGFTDTQYF. The CDR3 DNA sequence: TGTGCCAGCAGTTTGGCGGCGGGGTTCACAGATACGCAGTATTTT.

This sequence joins TRBV2 and TRBJ1-2; no definite D call. V was cut by 1 base and J by 7 bases, with 10 bases left in between. Germline CDR1 reads SNHLY; CDR2 reads FYNNEI. This CDR3 contains 13 residues. CDR3 sequence reads: CASSEVEMSGYTF. DNA for the CDR3: TGTGCCAGCAGTGAAGTAGAGATGTCTGGCTACACCTTC.

This rearrangement joins TRBV29-1 to TRBJ1-3; D not resolved. This CDR3 has 12 amino acids. Deletions cut 8 bases from V and 1 base from J, with 9 bases between. Germline V gene data show CDR1 as SQVTM and CDR2 as ANQGSEA. Here the CDR3 reads CSTWASGNTIYF. The CDR3, as DNA: TGCAGCACTTGGGCGTCTGGAAACACCATATATTTT.

J is TRBJ2-1 and V is TRBV6-6, with a weak D call TRBD2 (5 bases). The germline CDR1 and CDR2 sequences are MNHNY and SVGAGI (reference sequence). Trimming took off 5 bases at V and 7 bases at J, with 12 bases between the two ends. This CDR3 contains 13 residues. The CDR3 DNA reads as TGTGCCAGCAGTAAGTGGGAGCAGAATGAGCAGTTCTTC. It translates to CASSKWEQNEQFF.

J is TRBJ2-5 and V is TRBV3-1; D is tentatively TRBD1 or TRBD2 (6 bases each). The germline CDR1 and CDR2 sequences are LGHDT and YNNKEL (reference sequence). V lost 0 bases and J lost 4, with 18 bases in between. This CDR3 region has 17 residues. The CDR3: CASSQDIPGGPVETQYF. CDR3 coding DNA: TGTGCCAGCAGCCAAGATATTCCCGGGGGCCCTGTAGAGACCCAGTACTTC.